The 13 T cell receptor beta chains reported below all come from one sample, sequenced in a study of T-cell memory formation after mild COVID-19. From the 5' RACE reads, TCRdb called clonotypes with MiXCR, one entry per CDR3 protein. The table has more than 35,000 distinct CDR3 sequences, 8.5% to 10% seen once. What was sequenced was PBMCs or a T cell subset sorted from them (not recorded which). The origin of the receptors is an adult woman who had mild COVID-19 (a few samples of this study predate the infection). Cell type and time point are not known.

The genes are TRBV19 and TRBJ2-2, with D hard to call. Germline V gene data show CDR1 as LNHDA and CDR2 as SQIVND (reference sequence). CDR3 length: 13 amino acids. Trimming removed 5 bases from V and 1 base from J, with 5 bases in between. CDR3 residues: CASSGMNTGELFF. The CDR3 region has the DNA TGTGCCAGTAGTGGGATGAACACCGGGGAGCTGTTTTTT.

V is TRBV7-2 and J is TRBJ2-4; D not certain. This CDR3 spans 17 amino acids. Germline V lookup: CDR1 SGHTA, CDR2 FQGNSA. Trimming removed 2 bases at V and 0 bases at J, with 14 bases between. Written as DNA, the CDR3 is TGTGCCAGCAGCTTACGTTTCGAGTCCTTAGCCAAAAACATTCAGTACTTC. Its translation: CASSLRFESLAKNIQYF.

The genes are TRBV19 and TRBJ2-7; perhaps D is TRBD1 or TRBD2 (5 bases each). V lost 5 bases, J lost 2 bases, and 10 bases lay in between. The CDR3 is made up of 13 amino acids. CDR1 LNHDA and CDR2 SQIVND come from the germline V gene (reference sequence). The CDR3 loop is CASSLGPPYEQYF. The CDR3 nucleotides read TGTGCCAGTAGTTTGGGACCTCCCTACGAGCAGTACTTC.

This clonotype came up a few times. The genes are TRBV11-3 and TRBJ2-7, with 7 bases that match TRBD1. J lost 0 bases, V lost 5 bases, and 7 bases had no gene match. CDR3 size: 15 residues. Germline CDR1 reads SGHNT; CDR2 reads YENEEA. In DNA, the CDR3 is TGTGCCAGCAGCCAGGCGGCAGGGGGCTCCTACGAGCAGTACTTC. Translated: CASSQAAGGSYEQYF.

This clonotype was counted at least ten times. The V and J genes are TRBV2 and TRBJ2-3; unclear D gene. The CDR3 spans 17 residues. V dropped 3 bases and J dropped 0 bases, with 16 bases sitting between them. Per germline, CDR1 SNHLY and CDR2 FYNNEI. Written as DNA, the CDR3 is TGTGCCAGCAGTGACCCAAGAGGTGCCCGTAGCACAGATACGCAGTATTTT. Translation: CASSDPRGARSTDTQYF.

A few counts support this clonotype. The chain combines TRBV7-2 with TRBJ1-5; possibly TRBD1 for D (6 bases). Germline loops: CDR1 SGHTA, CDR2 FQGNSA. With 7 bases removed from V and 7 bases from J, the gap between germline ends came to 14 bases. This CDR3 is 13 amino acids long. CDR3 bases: TGTGCCAGCACGGAGGGGGGGACACAGCCCCAGCATTTT. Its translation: CASTEGGTQPQHF.

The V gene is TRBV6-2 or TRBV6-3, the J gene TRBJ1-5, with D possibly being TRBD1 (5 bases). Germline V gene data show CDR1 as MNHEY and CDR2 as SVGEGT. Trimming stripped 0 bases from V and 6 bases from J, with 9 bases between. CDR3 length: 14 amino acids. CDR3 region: CASSYSVGVQPQHF. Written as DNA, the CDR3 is TGTGCCAGCAGTTACTCGGTAGGGGTTCAGCCCCAGCATTTT.

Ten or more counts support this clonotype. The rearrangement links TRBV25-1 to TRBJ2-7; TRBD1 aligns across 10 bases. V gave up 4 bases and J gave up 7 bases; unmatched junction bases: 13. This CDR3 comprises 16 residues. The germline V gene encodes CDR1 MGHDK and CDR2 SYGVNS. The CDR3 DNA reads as TGTGCCAGCAGTGTCCCGCCGAGACAGGGGGCGGAGGAGCAGTACTTC. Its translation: CASSVPPRQGAEEQYF.

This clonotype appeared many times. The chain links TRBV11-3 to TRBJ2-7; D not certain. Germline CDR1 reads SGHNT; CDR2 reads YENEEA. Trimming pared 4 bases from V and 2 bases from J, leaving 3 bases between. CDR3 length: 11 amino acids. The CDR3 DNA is TGTGCCAGCAGCTACACCTACGAGCAGTACTTC. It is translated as CASSYTYEQYF.

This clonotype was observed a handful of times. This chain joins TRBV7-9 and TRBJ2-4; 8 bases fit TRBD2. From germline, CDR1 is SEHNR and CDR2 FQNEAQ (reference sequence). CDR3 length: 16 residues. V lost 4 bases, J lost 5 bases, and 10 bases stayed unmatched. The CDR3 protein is CASSSFSGKGENIQYF. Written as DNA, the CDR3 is TGTGCCAGCAGCTCCTTTAGCGGGAAGGGGGAAAACATTCAGTACTTC.

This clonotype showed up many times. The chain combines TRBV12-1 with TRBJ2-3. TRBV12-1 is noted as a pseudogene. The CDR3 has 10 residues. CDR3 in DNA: TGTGCCAGCAGCTTGTATACGCAGTATTTT. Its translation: CASSLYTQYF.

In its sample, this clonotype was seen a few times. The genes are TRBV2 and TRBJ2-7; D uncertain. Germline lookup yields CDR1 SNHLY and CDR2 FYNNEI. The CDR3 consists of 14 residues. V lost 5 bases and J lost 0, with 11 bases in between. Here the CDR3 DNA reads TGTGCCAGCAGTAGGAGACCCCACTCCTACGAGCAGTACTTC. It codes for CASSRRPHSYEQYF. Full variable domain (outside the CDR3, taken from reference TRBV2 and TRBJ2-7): EPEVTQTPSHQVTQMGQEVILRCVPISNHLYFYWYRQILGQKVEFLVSFYNNEISEKSEIFDDQFSVERPDGSNFTLKIRSTKLEDSAMYFCASSRRPHSYEQYFGPGTRLTVT.

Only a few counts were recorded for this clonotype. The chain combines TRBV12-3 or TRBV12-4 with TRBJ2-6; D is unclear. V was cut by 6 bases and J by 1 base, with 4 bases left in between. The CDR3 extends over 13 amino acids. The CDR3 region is CASRGSGANVLTF. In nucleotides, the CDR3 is TGTGCCAGCAGAGGGTCTGGGGCCAACGTCCTGACTTTC.